This record looks at one TCR beta chain sequence and its context. Antigen unknown. CDR1 and CDR2 from the germline V gene are SGHAT and FQDESV (reference sequence). CDR3 size: 16 residues. Trimming cost V 4 bases and J 2 bases; bases outside gene matches: 6. Individually, cDNA molecules had unique molecular identifiers attached to them. Using its own MiXCR run on the 5' RACE reads, TCRdb lists one record per CDR3 protein. The data show 75,000 to 80,000 distinct CDR3 sequences, around 17% seen once. The entry originates in a study of early T cells in non-severe SARS-CoV-2 infection. Study information: From unsorted whole blood, bulk RNA was sequenced, and the chains remained unpaired.

Study conclusions and caveats: The VDJdb matching leaned toward anti-spike CD8 responses and overlooked private and CD4 specificities.

The receptor's source is an adult who was a healthcare worker with PCR-confirmed SARS-CoV-2 infection or an uninfected control (not recorded which). The chain carries TRBV11-1 and TRBJ2-7, with 12 bases identical to TRBD1. The sample was whole blood. CDR3 protein: CASSSRGTGGAYEQYF. DNA of the CDR3: TGTGCCAGCAGCTCTAGGGGGACAGGGGGCGCCTACGAGCAGTACTTC.